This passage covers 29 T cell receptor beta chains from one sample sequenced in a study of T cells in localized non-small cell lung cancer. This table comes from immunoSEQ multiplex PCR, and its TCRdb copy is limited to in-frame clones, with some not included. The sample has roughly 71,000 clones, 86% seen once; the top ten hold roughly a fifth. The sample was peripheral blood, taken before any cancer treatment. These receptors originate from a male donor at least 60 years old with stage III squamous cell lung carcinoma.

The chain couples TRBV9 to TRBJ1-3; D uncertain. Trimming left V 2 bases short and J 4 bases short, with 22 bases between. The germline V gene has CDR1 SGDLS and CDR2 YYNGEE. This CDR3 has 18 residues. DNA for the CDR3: TGTGCCAGCAGCGTCGGGGATATAACAGTTCTCCCCGGAAACACCATATATTTT. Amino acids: CASSVGDITVLPGNTIYF.

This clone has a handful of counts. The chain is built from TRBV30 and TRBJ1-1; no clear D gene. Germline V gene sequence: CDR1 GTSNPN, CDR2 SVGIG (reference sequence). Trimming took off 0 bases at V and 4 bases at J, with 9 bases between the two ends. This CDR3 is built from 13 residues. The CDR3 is CAWSVHEGTEAFF. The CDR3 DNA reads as TGTGCCTGGAGTGTACATGAGGGCACTGAAGCTTTCTTT. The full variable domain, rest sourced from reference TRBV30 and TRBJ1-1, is SQTIHQWPATLVQPVGSPLSLECTVEGTSNPNLYWYRQAAGRGLQLLFYSVGIGQISSEVPQNLSASRPQDRQFILSSKKLLLSDSGFYLCAWSVHEGTEAFFGQGTRLTVV.

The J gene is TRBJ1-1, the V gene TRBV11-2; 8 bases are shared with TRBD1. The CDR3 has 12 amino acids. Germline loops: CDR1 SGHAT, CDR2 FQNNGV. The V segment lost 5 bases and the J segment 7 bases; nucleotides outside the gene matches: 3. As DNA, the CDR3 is TGTGCCAGCAGCGGGACAGGAGTTGAAGCTTTCTTT. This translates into CASSGTGVEAFF.

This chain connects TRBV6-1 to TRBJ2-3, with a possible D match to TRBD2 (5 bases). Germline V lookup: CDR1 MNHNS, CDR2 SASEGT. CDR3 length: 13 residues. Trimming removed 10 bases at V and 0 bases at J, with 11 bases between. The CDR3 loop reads CATLRGSTDTQYF. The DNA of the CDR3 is TGTGCCACCCTCCGAGGGAGCACAGATACGCAGTATTTT.

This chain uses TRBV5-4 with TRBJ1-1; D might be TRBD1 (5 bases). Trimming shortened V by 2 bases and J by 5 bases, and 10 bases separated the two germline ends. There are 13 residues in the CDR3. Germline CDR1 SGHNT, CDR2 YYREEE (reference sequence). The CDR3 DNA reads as TGTGCCAGCAGCTTAACAGGACGGACTGAAGCTTTCTTT. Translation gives CASSLTGRTEAFF.

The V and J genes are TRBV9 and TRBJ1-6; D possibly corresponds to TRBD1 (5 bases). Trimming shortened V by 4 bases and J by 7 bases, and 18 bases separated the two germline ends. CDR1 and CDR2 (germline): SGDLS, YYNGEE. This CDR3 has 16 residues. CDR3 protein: CASSLALQGRNSPLHF. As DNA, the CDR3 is TGTGCCAGCAGCCTAGCTTTGCAGGGAAGAAATTCACCCCTCCACTTT.

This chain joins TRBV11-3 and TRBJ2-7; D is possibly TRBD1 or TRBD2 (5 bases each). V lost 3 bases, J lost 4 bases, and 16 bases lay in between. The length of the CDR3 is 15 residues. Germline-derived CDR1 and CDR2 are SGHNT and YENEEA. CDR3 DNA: TGTGCCAGCAGCTTCGACAGTCCTAGCTGTTACGAGCAGTACTTC. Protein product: CASSFDSPSCYEQYF. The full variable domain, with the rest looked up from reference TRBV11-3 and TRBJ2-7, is EAGVVQSPRYKIIEKKQPVAFWCNPISGHNTLYWYLQNLGQGPELLIRYENEEAVDDSQLPKDRFSAERLKGVDSTLKIQPAELGDSAVYLCASSFDSPSCYEQYFGPGTRLTVT.

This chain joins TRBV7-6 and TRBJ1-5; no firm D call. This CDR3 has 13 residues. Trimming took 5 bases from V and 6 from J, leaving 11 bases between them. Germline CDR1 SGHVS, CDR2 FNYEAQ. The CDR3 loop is CASSRYGGQPQHF. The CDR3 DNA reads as TGTGCCAGCAGCCGTTACGGTGGTCAGCCCCAGCATTTT.

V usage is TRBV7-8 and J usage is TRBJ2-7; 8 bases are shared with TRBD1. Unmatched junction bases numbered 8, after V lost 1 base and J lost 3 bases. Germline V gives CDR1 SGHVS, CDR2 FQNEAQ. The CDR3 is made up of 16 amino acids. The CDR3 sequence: CASSLGKQGVNYEQYV. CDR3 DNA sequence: TGTGCCAGCAGCTTAGGGAAACAGGGGGTCAACTACGAGCAGTACGTC.

CDR3 in DNA: TGTGCCAGCAGCTTAGCGCAGGGGGGTACTGAAGCTTTCTTT. This translates into CASSLAQGGTEAFF. The chain links TRBV7-2 to TRBJ1-1; 7 nucleotides align to TRBD1. This CDR3 has 14 amino acids. CDR1 SGHTA and CDR2 FQGNSA come from the germline V gene. Trimming removed 0 bases from V and 5 bases from J; junction bases left unmatched: 3.

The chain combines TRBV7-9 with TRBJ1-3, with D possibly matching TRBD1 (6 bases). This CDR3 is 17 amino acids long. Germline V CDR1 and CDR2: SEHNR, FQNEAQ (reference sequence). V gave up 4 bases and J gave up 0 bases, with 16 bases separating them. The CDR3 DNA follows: TGTGCCAGCAGCTCGCTGACAGGCGTCCTCTCTGGAAACACCATATATTTT. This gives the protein CASSSLTGVLSGNTIYF.

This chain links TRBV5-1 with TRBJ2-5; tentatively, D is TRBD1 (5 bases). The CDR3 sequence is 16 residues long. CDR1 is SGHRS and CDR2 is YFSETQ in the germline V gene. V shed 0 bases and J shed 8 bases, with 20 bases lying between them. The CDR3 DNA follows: TGCGCCAGCAGCTTGGGGGGCCCCGCGAGAAGTGGAACCCAGTACTTC. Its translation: CASSLGGPARSGTQYF.

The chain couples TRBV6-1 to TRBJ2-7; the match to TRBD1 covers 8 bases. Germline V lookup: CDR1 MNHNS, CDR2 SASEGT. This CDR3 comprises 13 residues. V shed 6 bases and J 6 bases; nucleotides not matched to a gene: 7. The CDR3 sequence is CASSETGVSEQYF. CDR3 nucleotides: TGTGCCAGCAGCGAGACAGGGGTGTCCGAGCAGTACTTC.

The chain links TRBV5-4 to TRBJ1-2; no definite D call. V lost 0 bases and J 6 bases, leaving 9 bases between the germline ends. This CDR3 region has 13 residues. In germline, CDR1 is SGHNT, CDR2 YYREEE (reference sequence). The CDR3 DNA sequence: TGTGCCAGCAGCTTGGTTGAAGGCCATGGCTACACCTTC. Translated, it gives CASSLVEGHGYTF.

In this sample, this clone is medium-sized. The CDR3 DNA reads as TGTGCCAGCTCATCCCAATACGATTACTACGAGCAGTACTTC. This encodes CASSSQYDYYEQYF. V gene TRBV18 combines with J gene TRBJ2-7; D is uncertain. In germline, CDR1 is KGHSH, CDR2 LQKENI. Trimming removed 5 bases at V and 3 bases at J, with 14 bases between. This CDR3 has 14 residues.

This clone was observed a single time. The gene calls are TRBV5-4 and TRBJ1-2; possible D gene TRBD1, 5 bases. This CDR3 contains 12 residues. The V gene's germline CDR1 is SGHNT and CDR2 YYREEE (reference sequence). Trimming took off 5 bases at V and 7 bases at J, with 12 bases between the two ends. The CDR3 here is CASSPLGVGYTF. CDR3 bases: TGTGCCAGCAGTCCACTGGGGGTTGGCTACACCTTC.

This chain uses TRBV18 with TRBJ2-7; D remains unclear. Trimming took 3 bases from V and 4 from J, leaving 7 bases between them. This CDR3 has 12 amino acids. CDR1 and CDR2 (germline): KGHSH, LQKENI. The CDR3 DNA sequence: TGTGCCAGCTCACCCGGGCAGTACGAGCAGTACTTC. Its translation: CASSPGQYEQYF.

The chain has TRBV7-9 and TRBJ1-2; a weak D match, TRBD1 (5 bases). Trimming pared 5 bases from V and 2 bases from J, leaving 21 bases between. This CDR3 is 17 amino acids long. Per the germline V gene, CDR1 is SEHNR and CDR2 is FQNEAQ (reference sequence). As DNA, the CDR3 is TGTGCCAGCAGCCCTACATCGACAGTGAACCCAAACTATGGCTACACCTTC. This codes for CASSPTSTVNPNYGYTF.

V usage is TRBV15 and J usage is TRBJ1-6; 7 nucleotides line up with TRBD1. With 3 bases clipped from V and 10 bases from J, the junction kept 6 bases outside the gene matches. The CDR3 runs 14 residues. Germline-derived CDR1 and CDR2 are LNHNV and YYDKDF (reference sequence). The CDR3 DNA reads TGTGCCACCAGCAGGACAGGGACTACCTCACCCCTCCACTTT. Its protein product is CATSRTGTTSPLHF.

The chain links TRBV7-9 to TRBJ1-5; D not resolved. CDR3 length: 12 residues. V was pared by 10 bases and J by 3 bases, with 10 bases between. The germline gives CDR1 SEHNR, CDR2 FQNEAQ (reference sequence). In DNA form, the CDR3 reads TGTGCCATAGGGCTAGACAATCAGCCCCAGCATTTT. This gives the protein CAIGLDNQPQHF.

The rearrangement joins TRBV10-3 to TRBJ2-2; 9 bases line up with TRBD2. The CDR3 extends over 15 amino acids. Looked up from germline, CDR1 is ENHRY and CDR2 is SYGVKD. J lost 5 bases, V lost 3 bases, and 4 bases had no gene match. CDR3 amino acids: CAISDQRGETGELFF. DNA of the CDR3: TGTGCCATCAGTGACCAGCGGGGGGAGACCGGGGAGCTGTTTTTT.

The CDR3 DNA is TGCGCCAGCAGCTCGGGGGCCCTCCAGTCTGATACGCAGTATTTT. This gives the protein CASSSGALQSDTQYF. V and J are TRBV5-1 and TRBJ2-3; either TRBD1 or TRBD2 may fit D (6 bases each). Trimming took off 3 bases at V and 6 bases at J, with 17 bases between the two ends. Per germline, CDR1 SGHRS and CDR2 YFSETQ. The CDR3 consists of 15 residues.

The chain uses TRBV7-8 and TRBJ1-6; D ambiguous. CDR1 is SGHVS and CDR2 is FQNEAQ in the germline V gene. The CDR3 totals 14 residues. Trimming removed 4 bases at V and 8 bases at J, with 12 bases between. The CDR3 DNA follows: TGTGCCAGCAGCTCTCGCCTCGGGGATTCACCCCTCCACTTT. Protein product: CASSSRLGDSPLHF.

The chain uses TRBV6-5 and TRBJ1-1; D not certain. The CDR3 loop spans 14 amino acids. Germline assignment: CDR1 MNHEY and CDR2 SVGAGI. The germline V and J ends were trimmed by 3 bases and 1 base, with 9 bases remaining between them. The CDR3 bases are TGTGCCAGCAGTTATTCCGGTTCGAACACTGAAGCTTTCTTT. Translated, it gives CASSYSGSNTEAFF.

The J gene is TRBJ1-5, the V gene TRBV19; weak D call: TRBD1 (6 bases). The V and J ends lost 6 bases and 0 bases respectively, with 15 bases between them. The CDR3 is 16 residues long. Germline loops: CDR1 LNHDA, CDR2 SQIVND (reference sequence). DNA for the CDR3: TGTGCCAGTAGGGCCGGACAGCCAAATAGCAATCAGCCCCAGCATTTT. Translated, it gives CASRAGQPNSNQPQHF.

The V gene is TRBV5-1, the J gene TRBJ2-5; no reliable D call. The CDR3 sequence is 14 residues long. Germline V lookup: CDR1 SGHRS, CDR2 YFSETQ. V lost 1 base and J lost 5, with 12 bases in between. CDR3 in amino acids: CASSLNGGSETQYF. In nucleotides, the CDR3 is TGCGCCAGCAGCTTGAATGGCGGTTCTGAGACCCAGTACTTC.

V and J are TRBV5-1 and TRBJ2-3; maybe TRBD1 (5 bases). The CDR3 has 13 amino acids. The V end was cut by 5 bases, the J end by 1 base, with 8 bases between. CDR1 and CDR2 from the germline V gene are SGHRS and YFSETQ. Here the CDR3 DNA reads TGCGCCAGCAGTGGCAGGGGCACAGATACGCAGTATTTT. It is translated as CASSGRGTDTQYF.

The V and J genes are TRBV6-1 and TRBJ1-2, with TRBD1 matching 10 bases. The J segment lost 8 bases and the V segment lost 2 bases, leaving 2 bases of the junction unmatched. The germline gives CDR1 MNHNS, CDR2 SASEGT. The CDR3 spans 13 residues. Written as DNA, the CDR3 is TGTGCCAGCAGTGAACGGGACAGGGGCGGCTACACCTTC. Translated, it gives CASSERDRGGYTF.

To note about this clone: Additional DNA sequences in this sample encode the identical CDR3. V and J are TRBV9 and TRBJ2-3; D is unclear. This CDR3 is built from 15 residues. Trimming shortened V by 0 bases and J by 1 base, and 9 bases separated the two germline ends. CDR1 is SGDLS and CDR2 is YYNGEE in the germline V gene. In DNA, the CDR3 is TGTGCCAGCAGCGTAGGGCTGGCCCGCACAGATACGCAGTATTTT. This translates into CASSVGLARTDTQYF. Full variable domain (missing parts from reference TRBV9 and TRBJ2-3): DSGVTQTPKHLITATGQRVTLRCSPRSGDLSVYWYQQSLDQGLQFLIQYYNGEERAKGNILERFSAQQFPDLHSELNLSSLELGDSALYFCASSVGLARTDTQYFGPGTRLTVL.